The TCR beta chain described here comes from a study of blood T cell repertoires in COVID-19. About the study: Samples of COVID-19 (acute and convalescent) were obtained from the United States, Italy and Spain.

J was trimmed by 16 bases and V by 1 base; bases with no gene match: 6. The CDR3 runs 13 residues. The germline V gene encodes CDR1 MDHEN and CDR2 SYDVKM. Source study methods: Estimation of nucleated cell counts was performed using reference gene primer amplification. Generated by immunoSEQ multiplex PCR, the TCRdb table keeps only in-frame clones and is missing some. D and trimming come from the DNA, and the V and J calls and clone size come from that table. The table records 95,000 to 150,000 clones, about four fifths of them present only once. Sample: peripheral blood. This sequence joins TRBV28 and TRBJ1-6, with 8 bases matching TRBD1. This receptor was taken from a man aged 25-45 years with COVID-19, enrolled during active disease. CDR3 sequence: CASSLSDRGRLHF. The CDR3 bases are TGTGCCAGCAGTTTATCCGACAGGGGCAGACTCCACTTT.